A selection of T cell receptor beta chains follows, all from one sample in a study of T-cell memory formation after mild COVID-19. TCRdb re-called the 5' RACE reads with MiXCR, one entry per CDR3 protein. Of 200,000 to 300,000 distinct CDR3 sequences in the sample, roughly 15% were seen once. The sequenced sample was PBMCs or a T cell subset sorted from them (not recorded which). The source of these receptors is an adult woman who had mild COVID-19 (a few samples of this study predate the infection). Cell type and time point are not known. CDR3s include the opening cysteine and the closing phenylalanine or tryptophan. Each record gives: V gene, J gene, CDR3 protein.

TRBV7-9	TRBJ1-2	CASSFDRGSYGYTF
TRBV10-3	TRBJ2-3	CAISEANNQGLLGTDTQYF
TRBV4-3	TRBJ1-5	CASSSQGVRQDDSNQPQHF
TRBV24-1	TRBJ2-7	CATSDPRVPNYEQYF
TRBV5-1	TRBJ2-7	CASSGLSSYEQYF
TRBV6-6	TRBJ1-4	CASSRAGSSEKLFF
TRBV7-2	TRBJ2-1	CASTRRTSGKNEQFF
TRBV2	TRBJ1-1	CASSEARDLEAFF
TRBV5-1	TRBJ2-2	CASSLRQDNTGELFF
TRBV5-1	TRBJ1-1	CASSLGGVAEAFF
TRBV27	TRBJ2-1	CASSLRQYPYNEQFF
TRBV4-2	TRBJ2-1	CASSLFAWDNEQFF
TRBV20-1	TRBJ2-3	CSAARPSSGMGAGTQYF
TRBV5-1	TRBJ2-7	CASSTGERQYF
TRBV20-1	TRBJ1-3	CSARVGQGASGNTIYF
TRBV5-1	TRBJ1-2	CASSLGWGDGYTF
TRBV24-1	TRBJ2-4	CATSVLDGVRRTTMAKNIQYF
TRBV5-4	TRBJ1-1	CASSLGGATGEAFF
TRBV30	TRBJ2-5	CAWSVGLDQETQYF
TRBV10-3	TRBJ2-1	CAISGGGHNEQFF
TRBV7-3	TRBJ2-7	CASSPGQAGRQYF
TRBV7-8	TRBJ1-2	CASSLFDVGQSFYGYTF
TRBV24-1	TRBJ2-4	CATSDNGHAKNIQYF
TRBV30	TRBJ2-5	CAWSVASLSSETQYF
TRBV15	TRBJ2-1	CATSRETRVSYNEQFF
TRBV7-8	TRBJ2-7	CASSLVGSSGTVYEQYF
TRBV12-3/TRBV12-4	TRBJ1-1	CASSPRQVRDTEAFF
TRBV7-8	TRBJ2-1	CASSLARIAYNEQFF
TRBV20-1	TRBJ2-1	CSARRHVSSYNEQFF
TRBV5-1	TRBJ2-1	CASSLEAPSSYNEQFF
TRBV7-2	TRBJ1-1	CASSLALGAEAFF
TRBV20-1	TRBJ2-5	CSARDLKREGRETQYF
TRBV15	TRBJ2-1	CATSRERADRDRREQFF
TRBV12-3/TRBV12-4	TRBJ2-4	CASATSSIQYF
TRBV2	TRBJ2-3	CASSFLPTDTQYF
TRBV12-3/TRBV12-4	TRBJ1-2	CASSDRVWGYTF
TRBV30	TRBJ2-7	CAWARAGGTYEQYF
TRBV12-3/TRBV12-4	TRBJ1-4	CASRTTANEKLFF
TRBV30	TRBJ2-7	CAWRSGQGSYEQYF
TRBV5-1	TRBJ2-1	CASSFLLGTSNNEQFF
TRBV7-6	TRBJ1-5	CASSSGTGGNQPQHF
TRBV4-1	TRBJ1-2	CASSQAPRAWGVQGYTF
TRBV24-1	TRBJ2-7	CATSPAEMGYSYEQYF
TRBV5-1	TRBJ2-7	CASSQGKQYF
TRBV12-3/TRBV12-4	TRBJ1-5	CASSLALGNQPQHF
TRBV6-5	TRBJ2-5	CASSYLAAGGETQYF
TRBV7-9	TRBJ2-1	CASSLTMGLGQFF
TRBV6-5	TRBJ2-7	CASSYSILQGAGEQYF
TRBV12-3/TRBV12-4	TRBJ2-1	CASTPGLAGAYNEQFF
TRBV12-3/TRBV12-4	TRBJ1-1	CASSPDRVGEQEVSF
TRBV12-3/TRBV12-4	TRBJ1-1	CASSFLVSASEAFF
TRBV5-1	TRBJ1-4	CASSLMDGNEKLFF
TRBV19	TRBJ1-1	CASSSRDRDTEAFF
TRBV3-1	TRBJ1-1	CASSQDAGVNTEAFF
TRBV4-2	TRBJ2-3	CASSQDDSGASTDTQYF
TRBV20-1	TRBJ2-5	CSATPLRGGAPGQYF
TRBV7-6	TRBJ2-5	CASSLEVAGGPRTQYF
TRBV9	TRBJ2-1	CASSVGGQGALEQFF
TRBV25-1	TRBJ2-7	CASSESSIGENLYEQYF
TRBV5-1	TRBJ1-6	CASSEDGTGRKGPLHF